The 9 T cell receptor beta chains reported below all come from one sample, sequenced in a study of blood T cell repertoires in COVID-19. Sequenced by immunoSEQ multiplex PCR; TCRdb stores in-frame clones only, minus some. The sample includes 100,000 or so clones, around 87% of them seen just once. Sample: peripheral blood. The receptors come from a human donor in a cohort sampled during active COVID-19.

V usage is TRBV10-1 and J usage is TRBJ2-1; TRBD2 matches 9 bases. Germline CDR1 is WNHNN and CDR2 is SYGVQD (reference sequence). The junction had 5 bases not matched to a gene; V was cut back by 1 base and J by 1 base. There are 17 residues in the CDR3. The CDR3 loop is CASSELAGATSYNEQFF. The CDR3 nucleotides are TGCGCCAGCAGTGAGTTAGCGGGAGCGACATCCTACAATGAGCAGTTCTTC.

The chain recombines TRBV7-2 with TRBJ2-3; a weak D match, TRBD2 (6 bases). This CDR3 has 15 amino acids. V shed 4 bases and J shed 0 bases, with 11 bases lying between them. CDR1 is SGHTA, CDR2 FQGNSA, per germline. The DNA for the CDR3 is TGTGCCAGCAGCTCCCAGAGCGGGAGCACAGATACGCAGTATTTT. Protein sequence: CASSSQSGSTDTQYF.

The CDR3: CASSHDRGPGYF. CDR3 DNA: TGTGCCAGCAGCCACGACCGCGGGCCTGGGTACTTC. This chain uses TRBV3-1 (or the pseudogene TRBV3-2) with TRBJ2-7, with a tentative D call TRBD2 (5 bases). This CDR3 spans 12 amino acids. Germline values: CDR1 LGHDT, CDR2 YNNKEL (reference sequence). The V gene lost 3 bases and the J gene lost 12 bases, with 15 bases spanning the gap.

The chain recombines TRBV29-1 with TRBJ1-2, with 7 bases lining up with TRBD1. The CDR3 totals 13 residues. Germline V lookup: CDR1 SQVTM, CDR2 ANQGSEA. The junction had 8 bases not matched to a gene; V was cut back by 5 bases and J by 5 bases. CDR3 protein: CSVSQGRGYGYTF. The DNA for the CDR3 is TGCAGCGTTTCACAGGGGAGAGGTTATGGCTACACCTTC.

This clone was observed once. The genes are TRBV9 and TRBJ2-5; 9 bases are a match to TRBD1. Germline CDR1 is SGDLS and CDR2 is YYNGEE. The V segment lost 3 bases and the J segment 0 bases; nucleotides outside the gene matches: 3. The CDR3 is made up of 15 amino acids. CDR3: CASSARDRDQETQYF. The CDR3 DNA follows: TGTGCCAGCAGCGCAAGGGACAGGGACCAAGAGACCCAGTACTTC. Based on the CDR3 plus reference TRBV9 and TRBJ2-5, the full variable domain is DSGVTQTPKHLITATGQRVTLRCSPRSGDLSVYWYQQSLDQGLQFLIQYYNGEERAKGNILERFSAQQFPDLHSELNLSSLELGDSALYFCASSARDRDQETQYFGPGTRLLVL.

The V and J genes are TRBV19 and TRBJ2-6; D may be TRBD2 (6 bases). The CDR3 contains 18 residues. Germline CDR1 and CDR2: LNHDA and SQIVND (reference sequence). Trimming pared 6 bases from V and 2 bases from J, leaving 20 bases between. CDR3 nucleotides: TGTGCCAGTAGCCCTAACCGGGACTGGGGGACTGGGGCCAACGTCCTGACTTTC. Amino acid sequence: CASSPNRDWGTGANVLTF.

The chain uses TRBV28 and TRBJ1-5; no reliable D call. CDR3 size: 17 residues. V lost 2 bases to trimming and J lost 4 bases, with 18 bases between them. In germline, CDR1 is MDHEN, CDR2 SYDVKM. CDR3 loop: CASSLRVGPGGNQPQHF. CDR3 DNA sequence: TGTGCCAGCAGTTTAAGGGTTGGACCGGGAGGTAATCAGCCCCAGCATTTT.

The chain's CDR3 is CATSRDTTGTGYTF. As DNA, the CDR3 is TGTGCCACCAGCAGAGATACGACAGGGACAGGCTACACCTTC. The V gene is TRBV15, the J gene TRBJ1-2, with 7 bases identical to TRBD1. Germline V gene lookup returns CDR1 LNHNV and CDR2 YYDKDF (reference sequence). The CDR3 length is 14 residues. V shed 0 bases, J shed 8 bases, and the junction held 6 bases outside the gene matches.

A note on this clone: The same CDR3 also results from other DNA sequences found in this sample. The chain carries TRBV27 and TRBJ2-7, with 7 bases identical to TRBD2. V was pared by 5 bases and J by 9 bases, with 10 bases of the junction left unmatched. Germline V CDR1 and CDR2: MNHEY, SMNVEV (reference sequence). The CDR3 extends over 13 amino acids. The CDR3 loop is CASSPSGSSRQYF. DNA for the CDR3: TGTGCCAGCAGTCCTAGCGGAAGTTCAAGGCAGTACTTC.